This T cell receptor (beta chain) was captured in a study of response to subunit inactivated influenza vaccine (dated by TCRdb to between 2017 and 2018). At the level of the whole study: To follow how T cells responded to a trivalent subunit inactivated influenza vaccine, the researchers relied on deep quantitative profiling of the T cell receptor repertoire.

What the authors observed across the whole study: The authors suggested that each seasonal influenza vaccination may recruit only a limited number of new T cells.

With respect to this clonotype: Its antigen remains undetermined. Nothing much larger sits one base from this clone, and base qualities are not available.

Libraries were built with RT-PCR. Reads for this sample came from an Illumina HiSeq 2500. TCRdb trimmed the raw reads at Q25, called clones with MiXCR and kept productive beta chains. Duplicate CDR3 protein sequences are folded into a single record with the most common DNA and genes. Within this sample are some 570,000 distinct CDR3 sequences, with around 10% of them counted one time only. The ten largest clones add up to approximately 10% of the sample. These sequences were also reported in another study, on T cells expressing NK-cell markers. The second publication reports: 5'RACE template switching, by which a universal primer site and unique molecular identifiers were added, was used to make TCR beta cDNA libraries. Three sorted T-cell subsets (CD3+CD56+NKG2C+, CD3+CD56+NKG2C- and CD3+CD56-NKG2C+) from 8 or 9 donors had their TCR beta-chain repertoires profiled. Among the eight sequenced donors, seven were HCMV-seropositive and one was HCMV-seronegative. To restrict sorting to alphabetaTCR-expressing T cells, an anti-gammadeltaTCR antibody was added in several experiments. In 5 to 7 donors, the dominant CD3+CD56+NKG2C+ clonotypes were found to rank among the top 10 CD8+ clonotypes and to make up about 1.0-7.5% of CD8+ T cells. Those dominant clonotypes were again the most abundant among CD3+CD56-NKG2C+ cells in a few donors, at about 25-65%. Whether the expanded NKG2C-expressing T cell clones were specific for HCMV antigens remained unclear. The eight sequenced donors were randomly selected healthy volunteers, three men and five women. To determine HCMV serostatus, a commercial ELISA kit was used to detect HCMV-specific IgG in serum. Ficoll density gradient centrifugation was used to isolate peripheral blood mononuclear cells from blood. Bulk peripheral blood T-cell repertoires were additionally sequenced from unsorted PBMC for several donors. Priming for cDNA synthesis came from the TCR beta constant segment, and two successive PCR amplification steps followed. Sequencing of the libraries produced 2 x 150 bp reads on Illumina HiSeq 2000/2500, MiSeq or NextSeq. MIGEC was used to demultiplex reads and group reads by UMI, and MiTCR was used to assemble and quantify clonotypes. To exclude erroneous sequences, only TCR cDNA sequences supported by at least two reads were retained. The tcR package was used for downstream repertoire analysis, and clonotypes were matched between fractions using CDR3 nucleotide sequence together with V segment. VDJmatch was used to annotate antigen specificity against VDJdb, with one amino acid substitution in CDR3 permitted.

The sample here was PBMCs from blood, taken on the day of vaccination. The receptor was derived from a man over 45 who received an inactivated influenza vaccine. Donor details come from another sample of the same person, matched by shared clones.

The CDR3 region: CASSPDRVSETQYF. DNA sequence: TGTGCCAGCAGCCCGGACAGGGTCTCTGAGACCCAGTACTTC. The sequence joins TRBV7-2 to TRBJ2-5, and 8 junction bases match TRBD1. Per the germline V gene, SGHTA is the CDR1 and FQGNSA is the CDR2. V lost 5 bases and J lost 5 bases, and the count of bases not matched to a germline gene is 7. Its CDR3 holds 14 amino acids, cysteine through phenylalanine. CDR3 DNA is the only sequence kept; it has 42 bases, read in frame from the first base.